The 18 T cell receptor beta chains listed next were all sequenced from one sample in a study of T cells after yellow fever vaccination. TCRdb passed the 5' RACE reads through MiXCR, listing each CDR3 protein once. In the table there are almost 600,000 distinct CDR3 sequences, about 13% of which are singletons. The sample here was PBMCs, taken on the day of the yellow fever booster vaccination. The receptors derive from a man under 40 who received the YFV17D yellow fever vaccine.

This rearrangement joins TRBV28 to TRBJ2-5, with 7 bases matching TRBD1. The ends lost 2 bases at V and 4 bases at J; junction bases unmatched: 7. The germline V gene has CDR1 MDHEN and CDR2 SYDVKM. CDR3 length: 15 residues. The CDR3: CASSLDRDLSETQYF. The CDR3 bases are TGTGCCAGCAGTTTAGACAGGGATTTGTCAGAGACCCAGTACTTC.

There are a few counts of this clonotype. V gene TRBV7-9 combines with J gene TRBJ2-1, with D unresolved. Between the trimmed V and J ends, which lost 3 bases and 8 bases, there was a span of 14 bases. CDR1 SEHNR and CDR2 FQNEAQ come from the germline V gene (reference sequence). This CDR3 comprises 14 residues. Written as DNA, the CDR3 is TGTGCCAGCAGCTTTCCCATTGAAAAGCATGAGCAGTTCTTC. It specifies CASSFPIEKHEQFF.

This clonotype was counted between two and nine times. The chain joins TRBV10-3 to TRBJ2-7, with 7 nucleotides matching TRBD2. V shed 8 bases and J 3 bases; nucleotides not matched to a gene: 1. CDR3 length: 11 amino acids. Germline lookup yields CDR1 ENHRY and CDR2 SYGVKD. CDR3 DNA sequence: TGTGCCATCGGGGAGGGCTACGAGCAGTACTTC. Protein sequence: CAIGEGYEQYF.

This clonotype was counted only a few times. The chain carries TRBV7-2 and TRBJ2-2, with a weak D call TRBD1 (5 bases). The length of the CDR3 is 17 residues. Trimming removed 0 bases from V and 0 bases from J, with 11 bases in between. Germline values: CDR1 SGHTA, CDR2 FQGNSA. CDR3 in DNA: TGTGCCAGCAGCTTAGCCACAGGATTCCCGAACACCGGGGAGCTGTTTTTT. Amino acids: CASSLATGFPNTGELFF.

This clonotype was counted only a few times. The rearrangement uses TRBV29-1 and TRBJ2-1; 7 bases map to TRBD2. Losses at the gene ends were 7 bases for V and 10 bases for J; bases not matched to a gene: 13. From germline, CDR1 is SQVTM and CDR2 ANQGSEA. There are 13 residues in the CDR3. In DNA, the CDR3 is TGCAGCGAGGCTGGGGGGAGGGGAGTGGAGCAGTTCTTC. Residues: CSEAGGRGVEQFF.

A few counts support this clonotype. CDR3 nucleotide sequence: TGCGCCAGCAGCCAAGATATCGCAGAGACCCAGTACTTC. As protein: CASSQDIAETQYF. The chain uses TRBV4-3 and TRBJ2-5; D unresolved. CDR3 length equals 13 residues. Germline V lookup: CDR1 LGHNA, CDR2 YSLEER. V was shortened by 0 bases and J by 4 bases, with 6 bases between the two germline ends.

The table lists this clonotype with a few counts. The J gene is TRBJ2-1, the V gene TRBV19, with D tentatively TRBD1 (7 bases). The V gene lost 7 bases and the J gene lost 3 bases, with 16 bases spanning the gap. This CDR3 is built from 15 residues. Germline V gene data show CDR1 as LNHDA and CDR2 as SQIVND (reference sequence). In DNA, the CDR3 is TGTGCCAGTACCGGGAGCACAGGGGACTACAATGAGCAGTTCTTC. Its protein is CASTGSTGDYNEQFF. The full variable domain, its missing parts supplied by reference TRBV19 and TRBJ2-1, is DGGITQSPKYLFRKEGQNVTLSCEQNLNHDAMYWYRQDPGQGLRLIYYSQIVNDFQKGDIAEGYSVSREKKESFPLTVTSAQKNPTAFYLCASTGSTGDYNEQFFGPGTRLTVL.

Many counts were recorded for this clonotype. The J gene is TRBJ2-5, the V gene TRBV12-5; 7 bases line up with TRBD1. V trimming: 6 bases; J trimming: 5 bases; junction bases outside the gene matches: 3. CDR3 length equals 12 residues. Germline CDR1 reads LGHNT; CDR2 reads FRNRAP. The CDR3 loop reads CASGNRGETQYF. CDR3 nucleotides: TGTGCTAGTGGCAACAGGGGCGAGACCCAGTACTTC.

The V call is TRBV6-1, the J call TRBJ2-7; the D gene is possibly TRBD1 (7 bases). From germline, CDR1 is MNHNS and CDR2 SASEGT. The CDR3 covers 13 residues. Deletions cut 6 bases from V and 3 bases from J, with 12 bases between. CDR3 DNA sequence: TGTGCCAGCAGGGCGGGGACAGTCTACGAGCAGTACTTC. Translation gives CASRAGTVYEQYF.

This clonotype was counted many times. This CDR3 is CAISNLAGGEQETQYF. The CDR3 DNA follows: TGTGCCATCAGTAATCTAGCGGGAGGGGAACAAGAGACCCAGTACTTC. V usage is TRBV10-3 and J usage is TRBJ2-5; 12 bases agree with TRBD2. The CDR3 is 16 amino acids. Germline V lookup: CDR1 ENHRY, CDR2 SYGVKD. V dropped 5 bases and J dropped 2; count of bases not matched to a gene: 6.

The chain employs TRBV5-1 and TRBJ1-1; D not resolved. CDR3 length: 15 amino acids. The V and J ends lost 2 bases and 0 bases respectively, with 11 bases between them. In germline, CDR1 is SGHRS, CDR2 YFSETQ. The CDR3 loop reads CASSFRPRVNTEAFF. CDR3 nucleotides: TGCGCCAGCAGCTTCCGGCCCCGAGTGAACACTGAAGCTTTCTTT.

This chain's CDR3 is CASSYNGLAAPHVLTF. The CDR3, as DNA: TGTGCCAGCAGCTACAACGGACTAGCGGCCCCCCACGTCCTGACTTTC. The rearrangement uses TRBV5-4 and TRBJ2-6; 10 bases align to TRBD2. CDR1 is SGHNT and CDR2 is YYREEE in the germline V gene (reference sequence). The J segment lost 11 bases and the V segment lost 3 bases, leaving 11 bases of the junction unmatched. This CDR3 spans 16 amino acids.

In regard to this clonotype: Its ends do not fully match the called genes, so a read error is possible. The V call is TRBV7-2, the J call TRBJ2-5, with 8 bases matching TRBD2. Germline V gene sequence: CDR1 SGHTA, CDR2 FQGNSA. The length of the CDR3 is 14 residues. This CDR3 reads CARSLAGLQETQYF. CDR3 sequence (DNA): TGTGCCCGCAGCCTAGCGGGCCTCCAAGAGACCCAGTACTTC.

A few counts support this clonotype. The rearrangement links TRBV4-2 to TRBJ2-5, with TRBD2 identical over 11 bases. Germline loops: CDR1 LGHNA, CDR2 YNFKEQ. This CDR3 has 16 amino acids. V gave up 3 bases and J gave up 5 bases; unmatched junction bases: 8. CDR3 protein: CASSHDQTSGIETQYF. DNA for the CDR3: TGTGCCAGCAGCCACGACCAGACTAGCGGGATCGAGACCCAGTACTTC.

This clonotype was counted only a few times. The J gene is TRBJ2-2, the V gene TRBV20-1, with D unresolved. The CDR3 has 12 residues. V gave up 6 bases and J gave up 3 bases, with 8 bases separating them. The germline CDR1 and CDR2 sequences are DFQATT and SNEGSKA (reference sequence). In nucleotides, the CDR3 is TGCAGTGCCGCCCGGTACACCGGGGAGCTGTTTTTT. Its protein product is CSAARYTGELFF.

This clonotype was recorded a few times. The J gene is TRBJ2-2, the V gene TRBV7-6, with D unresolved. Germline loops: CDR1 SGHVS, CDR2 FNYEAQ. Trimming took off 6 bases at V and 8 bases at J, with 13 bases between the two ends. The CDR3 consists of 13 residues. The chain's CDR3 is CASRLDGSGELFF. CDR3 nucleotides: TGTGCCAGCAGACTGGATGGTTCTGGGGAGCTGTTTTTT.

This clonotype was seen a few times. The gene calls are TRBV20-1 and TRBJ2-3, with D possibly TRBD2 on 5 matching bases. The CDR3 length is 15 residues. From germline, CDR1 is DFQATT and CDR2 SNEGSKA (reference sequence). Trimming stripped 0 bases from V and 4 bases from J, with 14 bases between. CDR3 sequence: CSARDLRGSPDTQYF. The CDR3, as DNA: TGCAGTGCTAGAGATCTCCGGGGTAGTCCAGATACGCAGTATTTT.

This clonotype was detected many times. The chain couples TRBV6-5 to TRBJ2-7; 9 bases are a match to TRBD1. Germline CDR1 is MNHEY and CDR2 is SVGAGI. Trimming removed 0 bases from V and 5 bases from J; junction bases left unmatched: 8. This CDR3 contains 16 residues. DNA of the CDR3: TGTGCCAGCAGTTACTCCCAAGCTACAGGGGGCGACGAGCAGTACTTC. This sequence encodes CASSYSQATGGDEQYF.